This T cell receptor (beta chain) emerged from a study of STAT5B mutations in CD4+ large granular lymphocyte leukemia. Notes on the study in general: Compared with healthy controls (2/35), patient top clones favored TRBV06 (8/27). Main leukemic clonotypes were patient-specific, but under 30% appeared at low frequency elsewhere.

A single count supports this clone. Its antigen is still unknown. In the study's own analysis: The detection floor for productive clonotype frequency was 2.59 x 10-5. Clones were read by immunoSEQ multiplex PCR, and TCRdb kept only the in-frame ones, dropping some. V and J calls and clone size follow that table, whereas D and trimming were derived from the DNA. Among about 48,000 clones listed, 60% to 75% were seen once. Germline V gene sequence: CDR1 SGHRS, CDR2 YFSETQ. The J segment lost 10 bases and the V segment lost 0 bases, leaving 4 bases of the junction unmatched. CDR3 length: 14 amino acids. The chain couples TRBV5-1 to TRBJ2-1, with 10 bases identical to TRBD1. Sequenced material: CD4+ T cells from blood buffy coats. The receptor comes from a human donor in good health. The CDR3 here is CASSLGDRGREQFF. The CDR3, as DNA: TGCGCCAGCAGCTTGGGTGACAGGGGGCGGGAGCAGTTCTTC. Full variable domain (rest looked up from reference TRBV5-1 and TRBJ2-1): KAGVTQTPRYLIKTRGQQVTLSCSPISGHRSVSWYQQTPGQGLQFLFEYFSETQRNKGNFPGRFSGRQFSNSRSEMNVSTLELGDSALYLCASSLGDRGREQFFGPGTRLTVL.